The 24 T cell receptor beta chains below were found in one sample sequenced in a study of T cell repertoires in cytomegalovirus infection. From the reads, TCRdb called clonotypes with MiXCR, one entry per CDR3 protein. This table holds about 770,000 distinct CDR3 sequences, around 29% found once. The antigens these receptors bind are not known. This material consisted of cultured CD8+ T cells from PBMCs, taken from culture after CMV antigen stimulation. The receptors here all came from a human donor in good health (CMV status not recorded). Some clones in this sample may be carry-over from other donors' samples.

The V gene is TRBV6-2 or TRBV6-3, the J gene TRBJ2-7; TRBD1 might be the D (5 bases). This CDR3 has 14 residues. V lost 3 bases, J lost 2 bases, and 11 bases lay in between. The germline CDR1 and CDR2 sequences are MNHEY and SVGEGT. The CDR3 spells CASSYLDTTYEQYF. CDR3 coding DNA: TGTGCCAGCAGTTATTTGGACACCACCTACGAGCAGTACTTC.

The genes are TRBV10-3 and TRBJ2-7; TRBD1 agrees at 9 bases. The CDR3 loop spans 15 amino acids. In germline, CDR1 is ENHRY, CDR2 SYGVKD. J gave up 3 bases and V 5 bases, and 8 bases lay outside the gene matches. The CDR3, as DNA: TGTGCCATCAGTTCCCCCGGGACAGGGAACTACGAGCAGTACTTC. Its translation is CAISSPGTGNYEQYF.

This chain uses TRBV10-1 with TRBJ2-7; TRBD1 or TRBD2 may be the D gene (5 bases each). Germline values: CDR1 WNHNN, CDR2 SYGVQD (reference sequence). CDR3 size: 18 residues. V lost 0 bases and J 5 bases, leaving 23 bases between the germline ends. The CDR3 DNA follows: TGCGCCAGCAGTGAGTCGGGAAAGGGGTTGGGGGTGAAGAACGAGCAGTACTTC. This codes for CASSESGKGLGVKNEQYF.

This clonotype was seen once. The chain combines TRBV7-2 with TRBJ2-3; TRBD2 matches 10 bases. Germline V gene sequence: CDR1 SGHTA, CDR2 FQGNSA. CDR3 size: 16 residues. V was pared by 5 bases and J by 3 bases, with 8 bases of the junction left unmatched. Written as DNA, the CDR3 is TGTGCCAGCAGCGGAGGGACTAGCGTGAGTACAGATACGCAGTATTTT. It encodes CASSGGTSVSTDTQYF.

The chain links TRBV6-6 to TRBJ1-2, with TRBD1 matching 7 bases. V lost 0 bases and J lost 8; bases outside the gene matches: 9. Germline V lookup: CDR1 MNHNY, CDR2 SVGAGI (reference sequence). This CDR3 contains 15 residues. CDR3 in amino acids: CASSYSIDRVGGYTF. In DNA, the CDR3 is TGTGCCAGCAGTTACTCGATTGACAGGGTGGGAGGCTACACCTTC.

This clonotype was detected a few times. The chain recombines TRBV20-1 with TRBJ2-7; D not certain. The CDR3 extends over 15 amino acids. V shed 3 bases and J shed 1 base, with 16 bases lying between them. Germline values: CDR1 DFQATT, CDR2 SNEGSKA (reference sequence). The CDR3 region has the DNA TGCAGTGCTAGCGCCGATATGGCGCCTTCCTACGAGCAGTACTTC. This encodes CSASADMAPSYEQYF.

Worth noting for this clonotype: It may be a read error: a sequence one base away is much more abundant. The rearrangement joins TRBV19 to TRBJ1-5, with D unresolved. The CDR3 runs to 12 residues. Germline assignment: CDR1 LNHDA and CDR2 SQIVND (reference sequence). The chain's CDR3 is CASSQSIQPQRF. CDR3 nucleotide sequence: TGTGCCAGTAGCCAGTCGATCCAGCCCCAGCGTTTT. The variable domain in full, completed from reference TRBV19 and TRBJ1-5, reads DGGITQSPKYLFRKEGQNVTLSCEQNLNHDAMYWYRQDPGQGLRLIYYSQIVNDFQKGDIAEGYSVSREKKESFPLTVTSAQKNPTAFYLCASSQSIQPQRFGDGTRLSIL.

The chain joins TRBV19 to TRBJ2-1; 9 nucleotides align to TRBD2. The trim removed 0 bases at V and 9 bases at J, leaving 9 bases unmatched. Germline-derived CDR1 and CDR2 are LNHDA and SQIVND (reference sequence). There are 16 residues in the CDR3. CDR3: CASSIEGLAGGSEQFF. The CDR3 nucleotides are TGTGCCAGTAGTATAGAGGGACTAGCTGGGGGCAGTGAGCAGTTCTTC.

This chain connects TRBV7-9 to TRBJ1-1; D remains unclear. The V and J ends lost 5 bases and 6 bases respectively, with 10 bases between them. The CDR3 runs to 12 residues. Germline CDR1 is SEHNR and CDR2 is FQNEAQ (reference sequence). DNA of the CDR3: TGTGCCAGCAGCCTTATCGGGTCTGAAGCTTTCTTT. Its protein product is CASSLIGSEAFF.

The chain recombines TRBV28 with TRBJ1-1; TRBD1 agrees at 8 bases. Germline loops: CDR1 MDHEN, CDR2 SYDVKM. The CDR3 totals 15 residues. The trim removed 2 bases at V and 2 bases at J, leaving 4 bases unmatched. The CDR3 reads CASSLTGQDNTEAFF. As DNA, the CDR3 is TGTGCCAGCAGTTTAACGGGACAGGATAACACTGAAGCTTTCTTT.

The rearrangement links TRBV28 to TRBJ2-3; 8 bases are a match to TRBD2. Germline-derived CDR1 and CDR2 are MDHEN and SYDVKM. V trimming: 1 base; J trimming: 0 bases; junction bases outside the gene matches: 3. The CDR3 has 16 residues. The CDR3 DNA is TGTGCCAGCAGTTTATTGACGGGGGGGAGCACAGATACGCAGTATTTT. It yields the protein CASSLLTGGSTDTQYF. Full variable domain (outside the CDR3, taken from reference TRBV28 and TRBJ2-3): DVKVTQSSRYLVKRTGEKVFLECVQDMDHENMFWYRQDPGLGLRLIYFSYDVKMKEKGDIPEGYSVSREKKERFSLILESASTNQTSMYLCASSLLTGGSTDTQYFGPGTRLTVL.

The chain uses TRBV29-1 and TRBJ1-2, with 7 nucleotides matching TRBD1. Losses at the gene ends were 6 bases for V and 5 bases for J; bases not matched to a gene: 9. Germline assignment: CDR1 SQVTM and CDR2 ANQGSEA. This CDR3 comprises 13 residues. The CDR3, as DNA: TGCAGCGTCCTTGAGGGGGCTGAATATGGCTACACCTTC. It is translated as CSVLEGAEYGYTF.

This sequence joins TRBV7-6 and TRBJ2-1, with D perhaps matching TRBD2 (7 bases). The CDR3 has 15 amino acids. Germline V gene data show CDR1 as SGHVS and CDR2 as FNYEAQ. The germline V and J ends were trimmed by 5 bases and 8 bases, with 19 bases remaining between them. The CDR3 DNA reads TGTGCCAGCAGCCCTAGGGGGGGGGCCGGGGATGAGCAGTTCTTC. Translation gives CASSPRGGAGDEQFF.

The chain carries TRBV6-1 and TRBJ1-5; maybe TRBD1 (6 bases). Per the germline V gene, CDR1 is MNHNS and CDR2 is SASEGT. The CDR3 covers 15 residues. Trimming removed 6 bases at V and 5 bases at J, with 17 bases between. Here the CDR3 reads CASRLLGGAHQPQHF. Written as DNA, the CDR3 is TGTGCCAGCAGACTTCTCGGGGGGGCCCATCAGCCCCAGCATTTT.

In this sample, this clonotype turned up once. The J gene is TRBJ2-1, the V gene TRBV19; unclear D gene. This CDR3 has 16 amino acids. The V end was cut by 1 base, the J end by 4 bases, with 14 bases between. Germline V gene lookup returns CDR1 LNHDA and CDR2 SQIVND (reference sequence). CDR3 sequence: CASSIGAETPYNEQFF. The CDR3 DNA sequence: TGTGCCAGTAGTATAGGGGCGGAGACACCTTACAATGAGCAGTTCTTC.

This clonotype was seen a few times. The chain carries TRBV11-2 and TRBJ1-2; 9 nucleotides match TRBD1. Per germline, CDR1 SGHAT and CDR2 FQNNGV. The CDR3 length is 13 residues. The V segment lost 5 bases and the J segment 8 bases; nucleotides outside the gene matches: 6. The CDR3 DNA sequence: TGTGCCAGCAGCACCACAGGGGGCGAGGGCTACACCTTC. Its translation: CASSTTGGEGYTF.

This clonotype occurred a few times. The rearrangement joins TRBV6-5 to TRBJ2-7; D not resolved. The V end lost 0 bases, the J end lost 0 bases, and 12 bases lay between the germline ends. This CDR3 is built from 16 residues. The germline V gene has CDR1 MNHEY and CDR2 SVGAGI. The CDR3 sequence: CASSYSSGRSSYEQYF. DNA of the CDR3: TGTGCCAGCAGTTACTCGTCCGGCAGGAGCTCCTACGAGCAGTACTTC.

This clonotype was counted many times. This rearrangement joins TRBV5-4 to TRBJ1-3, with TRBD1 as a possible D gene (5 bases). This CDR3 has 15 residues. From germline, CDR1 is SGHNT and CDR2 YYREEE (reference sequence). The V and J ends lost 0 bases and 2 bases respectively, with 9 bases between them. The CDR3 here is CASSLGAGPGNTIYF. DNA for the CDR3: TGTGCCAGCAGCTTGGGGGCAGGGCCTGGAAACACCATATATTTT.

The chain joins TRBV6-2 or TRBV6-3 to TRBJ1-2, with D perhaps TRBD1 (5 bases). Germline V lookup: CDR1 MNHEY, CDR2 SVGEGT. The CDR3 contains 15 residues. Trimming cost V 5 bases and J 5 bases, with 18 bases left between them. As DNA, the CDR3 is TGTGCCAGCAGTGAAGAAAGGCAGGGTCTGTATGGCTACACCTTC. This translates into CASSEERQGLYGYTF.

This clonotype was observed a handful of times. The V call is TRBV27, the J call TRBJ1-2, with TRBD1 identical over 7 bases. Germline-derived CDR1 and CDR2 are MNHEY and SMNVEV (reference sequence). The ends lost 5 bases at V and 2 bases at J; junction bases unmatched: 8. The CDR3 spans 15 residues. As DNA, the CDR3 is TGTGCCAGCAGTGCGAGGGGACAGCAAAACTATGGCTACACCTTC. It is translated as CASSARGQQNYGYTF.

This sequence joins TRBV7-9 and TRBJ1-5; no reliable D call. The germline gives CDR1 SEHNR, CDR2 FQNEAQ (reference sequence). V shed 1 base and J shed 5 bases, with 12 bases lying between them. This CDR3 has 15 amino acids. CDR3 in amino acids: CASSLVGPGDQPQHF. The CDR3 DNA reads TGTGCCAGCAGCTTAGTTGGGCCTGGCGATCAGCCCCAGCATTTT.

This clonotype showed up just a few times. CDR3 nucleotides: TGTGCCAGCAGTCTGTTCACAGGGTTGAACACTGAAGCTTTCTTT. Its protein product is CASSLFTGLNTEAFF. The chain has TRBV28 and TRBJ1-1, with D possibly being TRBD1 (6 bases). V was clipped by 5 bases and J by 0 bases, with 13 bases between them. This CDR3 contains 15 residues. Germline loops: CDR1 MDHEN, CDR2 SYDVKM. Combining the CDR3 with reference TRBV28 and TRBJ1-1 gives the whole variable domain DVKVTQSSRYLVKRTGEKVFLECVQDMDHENMFWYRQDPGLGLRLIYFSYDVKMKEKGDIPEGYSVSREKKERFSLILESASTNQTSMYLCASSLFTGLNTEAFFGQGTRLTVV.

CDR3 DNA: TGTGCCAGCAGCTTAGAAGGGCAGGGGGCTTATGAGCAGTTCTTC. Amino acids: CASSLEGQGAYEQFF. The V call is TRBV7-9, the J call TRBJ2-1; TRBD1 agrees at 8 bases. Germline-derived CDR1 and CDR2 are SEHNR and FQNEAQ (reference sequence). The CDR3 contains 15 residues. Losses at the gene ends were 1 base for V and 8 bases for J; bases not matched to a gene: 7.

The V call is TRBV7-6, the J call TRBJ1-6, with no clear D. This CDR3 has 12 amino acids. V was trimmed by 2 bases and J by 10 bases, leaving 6 bases between them. Germline loops: CDR1 SGHVS, CDR2 FNYEAQ. CDR3 nucleotides: TGTGCCAGCAGCTTACCCGGATCACCCCTCCACTTT. This codes for CASSLPGSPLHF.